This T cell receptor (beta chain) stems from a study of T cell changes during pregnancy in multiple sclerosis. Trimming at V came to 6 bases and at J to 5 bases, leaving 8 bases not matched to a gene. Germline loops: CDR1 MDHEN, CDR2 SYDVKM. This CDR3 is 15 amino acids long. Measured with immunoSEQ multiplex PCR; TCRdb has only the in-frame clones, and not every one. The sample has about 67,000 clones; 92% are singletons. This material consisted of peripheral blood, taken after pregnancy. The receptor was derived from a female donor with multiple sclerosis, enrolled in a pregnancy study. The chain couples TRBV28 to TRBJ2-2, with 8 bases that match TRBD1. CDR3 residues: CASRGGRGRTGELFF. In DNA, the CDR3 is TGTGCCAGCAGGGGTGGCAGGGGGCGAACCGGGGAGCTGTTTTTT. Full variable domain (outside the CDR3, taken from reference TRBV28 and TRBJ2-2): DVKVTQSSRYLVKRTGEKVFLECVQDMDHENMFWYRQDPGLGLRLIYFSYDVKMKEKGDIPEGYSVSREKKERFSLILESASTNQTSMYLCASRGGRGRTGELFFGEGSRLTVL.